These T cell receptor beta chains were read from a single sample in a study of radiotherapy plus CTLA-4 blockade in lung cancer. The method was immunoSEQ multiplex PCR; TCRdb's version includes in-frame clones alone and lacks a portion of them. The sample has 75,000 to 100,000 clones; about 91% are singletons. Sequenced material: peripheral blood, taken from a patient treated with radiotherapy plus ipilimumab. Source of these receptors: a human donor with non-small cell lung cancer that progressed on radiotherapy plus ipilimumab. Each CDR3 is given with its conserved first and last residue. The D gene is left open where the match is weak. The listing skips clone size in some rows; elsewhere it reads once, few, many or a size class.

j_gene: TRBJ2-7; d_gene: TRBD1; abundance: NA; len: 13; v_gene: TRBV6-5; CDR3nt: TGTGCCAGCAGTGCAGGGGGCGGGTACGAGCAGTACTTC; CDR3aa: CASSAGGGYEQYF
j_gene: TRBJ2-1; d_gene: NA; abundance: NA; len: 12; v_gene: TRBV2; CDR3nt: TGTGCCAGCAGCGGTGGCCCAGGGGAGCAGTTCTTC; CDR3aa: CASSGGPGEQFF
j_gene: TRBJ2-4; d_gene: NA; abundance: NA; len: 14; v_gene: TRBV6-1; CDR3nt: TGTGCCAGCAGAGCCGGGGCCCTAAGGAACATTCAGTACTTC; CDR3aa: CASRAGALRNIQYF
j_gene: TRBJ2-5; d_gene: TRBD2; abundance: NA; len: 18; v_gene: TRBV15; CDR3nt: TGTGCCACCAGCAGAGATCGAAGACTAGCGGGAGGTGAAGAGACCCAGTACTTC; CDR3aa: CATSRDRRLAGGEETQYF
j_gene: TRBJ2-3; d_gene: TRBD1; abundance: once; len: 15; v_gene: TRBV5-4; CDR3nt: TGTGCCAGCAGCGCGGGACAGGCGGTAACAGATACGCAGTATTTT; CDR3aa: CASSAGQAVTDTQYF
j_gene: TRBJ1-5; d_gene: NA; abundance: NA; len: 15; v_gene: TRBV19; CDR3nt: TGTGCCAGTAGTAACGACGGGGGTCGAAATCAGCCCCAGCATTTT; CDR3aa: CASSNDGGRNQPQHF
j_gene: TRBJ2-4; d_gene: NA; abundance: NA; len: 13; v_gene: TRBV6-1; CDR3nt: TGTGCCAGCAGTACAGGGACCAAAAACATTCAGTACTTC; CDR3aa: CASSTGTKNIQYF
j_gene: TRBJ2-7; d_gene: TRBD1; abundance: NA; len: 15; v_gene: TRBV18; CDR3nt: TGTGCCAGCTCAGCTGGGACAGGTGTCTCCTACGAGCAGTACTTC; CDR3aa: CASSAGTGVSYEQYF
j_gene: TRBJ2-1; d_gene: NA; abundance: NA; len: 15; v_gene: TRBV19; CDR3nt: TGTGCCAGTAGTATGAAGGCTGCCTCCTACAATGAGCAGTTCTTC; CDR3aa: CASSMKAASYNEQFF
j_gene: TRBJ2-3; d_gene: NA; abundance: NA; len: 14; v_gene: TRBV7-3; CDR3nt: TGTGCCAGCAGCTCTACGACTCGCACAGATACGCAGTATTTT; CDR3aa: CASSSTTRTDTQYF
j_gene: TRBJ2-1; d_gene: NA; abundance: NA; len: 12; v_gene: TRBV18; CDR3nt: TGTGCCAGCTCACCCAGAGAAAATGAGCAGTTCTTC; CDR3aa: CASSPRENEQFF
j_gene: TRBJ2-1; d_gene: TRBD2; abundance: NA; len: 15; v_gene: TRBV29-1; CDR3nt: TGCAGCGTTGATAGGGGACTAGCGGGAGTCTATGAGCAGTTCTTC; CDR3aa: CSVDRGLAGVYEQFF
j_gene: TRBJ2-3; d_gene: TRBD2; abundance: few; len: 13; v_gene: TRBV29-1; CDR3nt: TGCAGCGTTGATTGGACTAGCGGGGATACGCAGTATTTT; CDR3aa: CSVDWTSGDTQYF
j_gene: TRBJ1-1; d_gene: NA; abundance: NA; len: 12; v_gene: TRBV15; CDR3nt: TGTGCCACCAGCAGAGATTTCGCTGAAGCTTTCTTT; CDR3aa: CATSRDFAEAFF
j_gene: TRBJ1-1; d_gene: NA; abundance: once; len: 12; v_gene: TRBV11-3; CDR3nt: TGTGCCAGCAGCTTAGATCTGAGGGAAGCTTTCTTT; CDR3aa: CASSLDLREAFF
j_gene: TRBJ2-5; d_gene: TRBD1; abundance: NA; len: 16; v_gene: TRBV5-1; CDR3nt: TGCGCCAGCAGCGCCGGAAGGACAGGGGGCTCTGAGACCCAGTACTTC; CDR3aa: CASSAGRTGGSETQYF
j_gene: TRBJ2-5; d_gene: NA; abundance: NA; len: 12; v_gene: TRBV7-9; CDR3nt: TGTGCCAGCAGACGTAATATGGAGACCCAGTACTTC; CDR3aa: CASRRNMETQYF
j_gene: TRBJ2-7; d_gene: NA; abundance: NA; len: 14; v_gene: TRBV18; CDR3nt: TGTGCCAGCTCACCAGGGCAGGGTCGCTACGAGCAGTACTTC; CDR3aa: CASSPGQGRYEQYF
j_gene: TRBJ1-1; d_gene: NA; abundance: NA; len: 13; v_gene: TRBV5-1; CDR3nt: TGCGCCAGCAGCTTGCCCGGCGGAACTGAAGCTTTCTTT; CDR3aa: CASSLPGGTEAFF
j_gene: TRBJ2-7; d_gene: NA; abundance: few; len: 17; v_gene: TRBV7-9; CDR3nt: TGTGCCAGCAGCTTAGGGGCCGGGCCCCTGTCCCCTTACGAGCAGTACTTC; CDR3aa: CASSLGAGPLSPYEQYF
j_gene: TRBJ2-2; d_gene: TRBD2; abundance: NA; len: 17; v_gene: TRBV4-2; CDR3nt: TGTGCCAGCAGCCAAGATCGTAGCGGGGGAGCCACCGGGGAGCTGTTTTTT; CDR3aa: CASSQDRSGGATGELFF
j_gene: TRBJ1-5; d_gene: NA; abundance: NA; len: 16; v_gene: TRBV30; CDR3nt: TGTGCCTGGAGTCTTGGAACAGCGGGGAGCAATCAGCCCCAGCATTTT; CDR3aa: CAWSLGTAGSNQPQHF
j_gene: TRBJ2-7; d_gene: TRBD1; abundance: NA; len: 13; v_gene: TRBV6-5; CDR3nt: TGTGCCAGCAGACCAGGGGGAAGGAGCGAGCAGTACTTC; CDR3aa: CASRPGGRSEQYF
j_gene: TRBJ1-1; d_gene: NA; abundance: NA; len: 15; v_gene: TRBV5-5; CDR3nt: TGTGCCAGCAGCGAAATGGGCCTCGGGAACACTGAAGCTTTCTTT; CDR3aa: CASSEMGLGNTEAFF
j_gene: TRBJ2-1; d_gene: NA; abundance: once; len: 16; v_gene: TRBV7-2; CDR3nt: TGTGCCAGCAGCTTATGGAGATCTCGGGAGCTGGTTGAGCAGTTCTTC; CDR3aa: CASSLWRSRELVEQFF
j_gene: TRBJ1-2; d_gene: TRBD1; abundance: few; len: 18; v_gene: TRBV18; CDR3nt: TGTGCCAGCTCACCCCTCGGCCTGGGACAGGGGTTGGACTATGGCTACACCTTC; CDR3aa: CASSPLGLGQGLDYGYTF
j_gene: TRBJ1-1; d_gene: NA; abundance: NA; len: 14; v_gene: TRBV25-1; CDR3nt: TGTGCCAGCAGTGCGGACAGACCGAACACTGAAGCTTTCTTT; CDR3aa: CASSADRPNTEAFF
j_gene: TRBJ2-5; d_gene: TRBD2; abundance: NA; len: 17; v_gene: TRBV30; CDR3nt: TGTGCCTGGAGTGGATTACTCGGGACTAGCAGCCAAGAGACCCAGTACTTC; CDR3aa: CAWSGLLGTSSQETQYF
j_gene: TRBJ2-3; d_gene: TRBD2; abundance: once; len: 14; v_gene: TRBV27; CDR3nt: TGTGCCAGCAGTCCAGGACTAGCGGGAGATACGCAGTATTTT; CDR3aa: CASSPGLAGDTQYF
j_gene: TRBJ2-1; d_gene: TRBD2; abundance: NA; len: 16; v_gene: TRBV6-5; CDR3nt: TGTGCCAGCAGTTCGGTGGGGCGGGAGAACGACAATGAGCAGTTCTTC; CDR3aa: CASSSVGRENDNEQFF
j_gene: TRBJ2-1; d_gene: NA; abundance: NA; len: 15; v_gene: TRBV9; CDR3nt: TGTGCCAGCAGCCCGATGGGAGACTCCTACAATGAGCAGTTCTTC; CDR3aa: CASSPMGDSYNEQFF
j_gene: TRBJ2-7; d_gene: TRBD2; abundance: NA; len: 15; v_gene: TRBV4-2; CDR3nt: TGTGCCAGCAGCCGGACTAGCGGGAGGGACCACGAGCAGTACTTC; CDR3aa: CASSRTSGRDHEQYF
j_gene: TRBJ2-7; d_gene: TRBD2; abundance: NA; len: 14; v_gene: TRBV6-5; CDR3nt: TGTGCCAGCCGTAAGGGAGGGAGAAACTACGAGCAGTACTTC; CDR3aa: CASRKGGRNYEQYF
j_gene: TRBJ2-2; d_gene: NA; abundance: NA; len: 12; v_gene: TRBV25-1; CDR3nt: TGTGCCAGCAGCCGGGACACCGGGGAGCTGTTTTTT; CDR3aa: CASSRDTGELFF
j_gene: TRBJ2-7; d_gene: TRBD2; abundance: NA; len: 15; v_gene: TRBV30; CDR3nt: TGTGCCTGGAGGGAGGCGTCTAGCGGGCGGTACGAGCAGTACTTC; CDR3aa: CAWREASSGRYEQYF
j_gene: TRBJ2-5; d_gene: TRBD2; abundance: NA; len: 17; v_gene: TRBV5-1; CDR3nt: TGCGCCAGCAGCTTGGGGCATGGTGGGAGGGCCATGGAGACCCAGTACTTC; CDR3aa: CASSLGHGGRAMETQYF
j_gene: TRBJ1-5; d_gene: NA; abundance: once; len: 14; v_gene: TRBV5-5; CDR3nt: TGTGCCAGCAGCTTGGGGCCGTACAATCAGCCCCAGCATTTT; CDR3aa: CASSLGPYNQPQHF